Shown below are 21 T cell receptor beta chains from a single sample sequenced in a study of blood T cell repertoires in COVID-19 (dated by TCRdb to the early 2020s). Libraries were prepared through the immunoSEQ multiplex PCR assay. This is the immuneACCESS table as TCRdb keeps it, with only in-frame sequences that have V and J called. A part of the clones is gone; compared with another copy, unresolved V genes explain less than half, and the rest is unexplained. This sample has approximately 300,000 clones in its table, and about 89% of those were observed once. The ten largest clones add up to nearly 6.5% of the sample. Sequenced input: peripheral blood. The receptors derive from a man aged 18 to 30 who had recovered from COVID-19.

V usage is TRBV7-9 and J usage is TRBJ2-2; 13 bases agree with TRBD2. Germline loops: CDR1 SEHNR, CDR2 FQNEAQ (reference sequence). The J segment lost 4 bases and the V segment lost 5 bases, leaving 13 bases of the junction unmatched. The CDR3 spans 19 residues. The CDR3 nucleotides read TGTGCCAGCAGCCAACACGGACTAGCGGGGGAGAGGGGCACCGGGGAGCTGTTTTTT. This sequence encodes CASSQHGLAGERGTGELFF.

This clone appeared once. The chain has TRBV5-1 and TRBJ1-2; D is unclear. The germline gives CDR1 SGHRS, CDR2 YFSETQ. CDR3 length: 14 amino acids. With 0 bases removed from V and 3 bases from J, the gap between germline ends came to 9 bases. This chain's CDR3 is CASSLGTAYYGYTF. CDR3 nucleotide sequence: TGCGCCAGCAGCTTGGGTACAGCCTACTATGGCTACACCTTC.

The gene calls are TRBV24-1 and TRBJ2-5, with 10 bases fitting TRBD1. The germline V gene encodes CDR1 KGHDR and CDR2 SFDVKD. The CDR3 has 14 residues. J gave up 4 bases and V 7 bases, and 5 bases lay outside the gene matches. CDR3 nucleotide sequence: TGTGCCACCAGACACCGGGACAGGGGAGAGACCCAGTACTTC. It is translated as CATRHRDRGETQYF.

This chain uses TRBV5-4 with TRBJ2-5; 9 bases align to TRBD2. The CDR3 sequence is 16 residues long. J gave up 1 base and V 0 bases, and 4 bases lay outside the gene matches. Per the germline V gene, CDR1 is SGHNT and CDR2 is YYREEE (reference sequence). CDR3 in amino acids: CASSLAQTSGQETQYF. The CDR3 bases are TGTGCCAGCAGCTTGGCCCAGACTAGCGGCCAAGAGACCCAGTACTTC.

The chain recombines TRBV19 with TRBJ1-4; D uncertain. V dropped 9 bases and J dropped 2 bases, with 10 bases sitting between them. Germline V gene data show CDR1 as LNHDA and CDR2 as SQIVND (reference sequence). The CDR3 consists of 13 residues. DNA of the CDR3: TGTGCCAGCCAGACGGGTACTAATGAAAAACTGTTTTTT. Protein sequence: CASQTGTNEKLFF.

This clone has a handful of counts. The chain uses TRBV2 and TRBJ2-7; the D is unclear. Trimming shortened V by 4 bases and J by 0 bases, and 13 bases separated the two germline ends. The CDR3 covers 15 residues. CDR1 is SNHLY and CDR2 is FYNNEI in the germline V gene. CDR3 sequence: CASSVQRLSSYEQYF. In nucleotides, the CDR3 is TGTGCCAGCAGTGTGCAGAGACTGAGCTCCTACGAGCAGTACTTC. The whole variable domain, filled in from reference TRBV2 and TRBJ2-7, reads EPEVTQTPSHQVTQMGQEVILRCVPISNHLYFYWYRQILGQKVEFLVSFYNNEISEKSEIFDDQFSVERPDGSNFTLKIRSTKLEDSAMYFCASSVQRLSSYEQYFGPGTRLTVT.

The chain carries TRBV25-1 and TRBJ2-2, with 7 bases aligning to TRBD2. This CDR3 is built from 16 residues. The germline V gene encodes CDR1 MGHDK and CDR2 SYGVNS. V gave up 3 bases and J gave up 6 bases; unmatched junction bases: 10. Here the CDR3 reads CASSDVPGGGSGELFF. As DNA, the CDR3 is TGTGCCAGCAGTGATGTCCCGGGAGGAGGATCCGGGGAGCTGTTTTTT.

The V gene is TRBV4-2, the J gene TRBJ1-5, with no clear D. The V end was cut by 2 bases, the J end by 5 bases, with 10 bases between. The CDR3 consists of 14 residues. Germline values: CDR1 LGHNA, CDR2 YNFKEQ. CDR3 coding DNA: TGTGCCAGCAGCCAAATCCCCACAGATCAGCCCCAGCATTTT. Translated, it gives CASSQIPTDQPQHF.

This clone was observed once. This chain joins TRBV7-2 and TRBJ1-4; 8 bases are a match to TRBD1. After removal of 1 base from V and 7 bases from J, the junction contained 8 bases not matched to a gene. Germline V CDR1 and CDR2: SGHTA, FQGNSA. CDR3 length: 16 amino acids. CDR3 coding DNA: TGTGCCAGCAGCTTAGGGACAGGGTGGTTAAGTGAAAAACTGTTTTTT. Encoded protein: CASSLGTGWLSEKLFF.

The chain is built from TRBV5-4 and TRBJ1-3; maybe TRBD1 (6 bases). Germline V gene sequence: CDR1 SGHNT, CDR2 YYREEE (reference sequence). Trimming removed 4 bases from V and 1 base from J, with 9 bases in between. The CDR3 extends over 14 amino acids. The CDR3 DNA reads as TGTGCCAGCAGCCCCGGGACATCTGGAAACACCATATATTTT. The encoded protein is CASSPGTSGNTIYF.

The genes are TRBV4-3 and TRBJ1-1; a possible D gene is TRBD1 (6 bases). Germline V lookup: CDR1 LGHNA, CDR2 YSLEER. The CDR3 is made up of 15 amino acids. Trimming left V 0 bases short and J 3 bases short, with 11 bases between. CDR3 residues: CASSQDWDTHTEAFF. CDR3 DNA sequence: TGCGCCAGCAGCCAAGATTGGGACACCCACACTGAAGCTTTCTTT.

The V call is TRBV18, the J call TRBJ2-7; D might be TRBD2 (5 bases). Deletions cut 5 bases from V and 7 bases from J, with 12 bases between. CDR1 KGHSH and CDR2 LQKENI come from the germline V gene. The CDR3 length is 12 residues. This chain's CDR3 is CASSATTREQYF. In nucleotides, the CDR3 is TGTGCCAGCTCAGCGACTACGAGAGAGCAGTACTTC.

Details on this clone: A read error may account for a junction end that differs from germline. The chain carries TRBV5-1 and TRBJ2-5; D gene uncertain. Germline V gene lookup returns CDR1 SGHRS and CDR2 YFSETQ. The CDR3 runs to 14 residues. CDR3 in amino acids: CASSLDPHQETQYF. The CDR3 DNA follows: TGCGCCAGCAGCCTGGACCCCCACCAGGAGACCCAGTACTTC.

The chain links TRBV15 to TRBJ2-1; TRBD2 matches 12 bases. Germline loops: CDR1 LNHNV, CDR2 YYDKDF (reference sequence). Unmatched junction bases numbered 15, after V lost 8 bases and J lost 7 bases. The CDR3 is 17 residues long. DNA of the CDR3: TGTGCCACCGCTCCGGGACTAGCGGGCATTAACGCGAATGAGCAGTTCTTC. Translating it yields CATAPGLAGINANEQFF.

The genes are TRBV9 and TRBJ1-1; D may be TRBD1 (5 bases). The CDR3 covers 13 residues. Germline V gives CDR1 SGDLS, CDR2 YYNGEE. V dropped 0 bases and J dropped 8 bases, with 11 bases sitting between them. CDR3 DNA sequence: TGTGCCAGCAGCGTAGCGCGTGGGGGGGAAGCTTTCTTT. This encodes CASSVARGGEAFF.

The V and J genes are TRBV7-6 and TRBJ2-5; 9 bases fit TRBD2. Germline loops: CDR1 SGHVS, CDR2 FNYEAQ. With 3 bases clipped from V and 2 bases from J, the junction kept 7 bases outside the gene matches. The CDR3 covers 16 residues. In nucleotides, the CDR3 is TGTGCCAGCAGCTTGGGCGGGGGGGCCTTTCAAGAGACCCAGTACTTC. Amino acid sequence: CASSLGGGAFQETQYF.

The rearrangement uses TRBV29-1 and TRBJ1-1, with TRBD1 matching 9 bases. V was clipped by 1 base and J by 10 bases; unmatched bases: 7. The CDR3 covers 13 residues. Looked up from germline, CDR1 is SQVTM and CDR2 is ANQGSEA. CDR3 residues: CSVEVQGASGAFF. The CDR3 nucleotides are TGCAGCGTTGAAGTACAGGGGGCGTCGGGAGCTTTCTTT.

The V and J genes are TRBV12-5 and TRBJ2-7; weak D call: TRBD2 (6 bases). Germline values: CDR1 LGHNT, CDR2 FRNRAP. Trimming pared 6 bases from V and 0 bases from J, leaving 12 bases between. The CDR3 has 14 amino acids. The CDR3 DNA is TGTGCTAGTGGCCGCGGGATTAGCTCCTACGAGCAGTACTTC. Protein: CASGRGISSYEQYF. Supplemented by reference TRBV12-5 and TRBJ2-7, the full variable domain reads DARVTQTPRHKVTEMGQEVTMRCQPILGHNTVFWYRQTMMQGLELLAYFRNRAPLDDSGMPKDRFSAEMPDATLATLKIQPSEPRDSAVYFCASGRGISSYEQYFGPGTRLTVT.

The rearrangement joins TRBV5-4 to TRBJ2-7, with a tentative D call TRBD2 (6 bases). CDR1 is SGHNT, CDR2 YYREEE, per germline (reference sequence). V was shortened by 4 bases and J by 6 bases, with 20 bases between the two germline ends. The CDR3 is made up of 15 amino acids. CDR3 bases: TGTGCCAGCAGCCCCGCCGGGGGAGAACTGGTCGAGCAGTACTTC. Translation: CASSPAGGELVEQYF.

CDR3 region: CASSQAGGRAHEQYF. The CDR3 DNA reads TGTGCCAGCAGCCAAGCCGGCGGGAGGGCCCACGAGCAGTACTTC. V gene TRBV3-1 (or the pseudogene TRBV3-2) combines with J gene TRBJ2-7; TRBD2 aligns across 9 bases. Germline assignment: CDR1 LGHDT and CDR2 YNNKEL (reference sequence). This CDR3 spans 15 amino acids. The trim removed 1 base at V and 5 bases at J, leaving 6 bases unmatched.

This chain connects TRBV7-8 to TRBJ2-7; TRBD1 matches at 7 bases. CDR1 SGHVS and CDR2 FQNEAQ come from the germline V gene. The CDR3 runs to 17 residues. After removal of 1 base from V and 5 bases from J, the junction contained 14 bases not matched to a gene. The CDR3 coding sequence is TGTGCCAGCAGCTTAGGAGCAGTGACAGGGATATTCCACGAGCAGTACTTC. Its translation: CASSLGAVTGIFHEQYF.